These 8 T cell receptor beta chains came from one sample sequenced in a study of OX40 agonist ivuxolimab in advanced cancers. Library method: the immunoSEQ multiplex PCR assay. TCRdb stores this immuneACCESS table with in-frame sequences only. Part of the clones is absent; in the studies checked, under half of the shortfall reflects unresolved V genes, and no reason is known for the rest. Across this sample there are about 64,000 clones, with 70% to 90% seen only once. The ten largest clones capture around 0.76% of the sample. The sequencing used CD4+ or CD8+ T cells sorted from blood, collected in a trial of the OX40 agonist ivuxolimab. The receptors here all came from an adult with an advanced solid tumor such as melanoma, head and neck, liver or kidney cancer.

The chain links TRBV30 to TRBJ1-3; D is ambiguous. Germline V gene data show CDR1 as GTSNPN and CDR2 as SVGIG (reference sequence). The CDR3 runs to 17 residues. The V and J ends lost 0 bases and 0 bases respectively, with 15 bases between them. The CDR3 loop is CAWSVQRRISSGNTIYF. Here the CDR3 DNA reads TGTGCCTGGAGTGTACAACGACGGATCTCCTCTGGAAACACCATATATTTT.

This CDR3 reads CASRMGDSNYGYTF. Written as DNA, the CDR3 is TGTGCCAGCAGGATGGGGGATAGCAACTATGGCTACACCTTC. The gene calls are TRBV6-1 and TRBJ1-2; D is perhaps TRBD1 (5 bases). Trimming pared 6 bases from V and 2 bases from J, leaving 13 bases between. The CDR3 length is 14 residues. Germline values: CDR1 MNHNS, CDR2 SASEGT.

The rearrangement links TRBV6-5 to TRBJ1-6; D remains ambiguous. The CDR3 length is 16 residues. The ends were cut back, 0 bases at V and 2 bases at J, with 8 bases in the middle. Germline V gene sequence: CDR1 MNHEY, CDR2 SVGAGI. The CDR3 spells CASSYSGRTYNSPLHF. CDR3 DNA: TGTGCCAGCAGTTACTCGGGGAGAACCTATAATTCACCCCTCCACTTT.

The chain links TRBV5-8 to TRBJ1-1; D ambiguous. There are 15 residues in the CDR3. Germline CDR1 is SGHTS and CDR2 is YDEGEE. The V gene lost 4 bases and the J gene lost 0 bases, with 13 bases spanning the gap. The CDR3 sequence is CASSPLGRMNTEAFF. In DNA, the CDR3 is TGTGCCAGCAGCCCACTCGGTCGAATGAACACTGAAGCTTTCTTT. Variable domain in full (rest from reference TRBV5-8 and TRBJ1-1): EAGVTQSPTHLIKTRGQQATLRCSPISGHTSVYWYQQALGLGLQFLLWYDEGEERNRGNFPPRFSGRQFPNYSSELNVNALELEDSALYLCASSPLGRMNTEAFFGQGTRLTVV.

On this clone: An end of the junction differs from the germline gene, which may be a read error. This chain joins TRBV19 and TRBJ1-1; D perhaps matches TRBD1 (6 bases). This CDR3 region has 17 residues. Germline loops: CDR1 LNHDA, CDR2 SQIVND (reference sequence). As DNA, the CDR3 is TGTGCCAGTAGCCAGAGGGGGTGGGCTAGGGTGAAGACTGAAGCTTTCTTT. This translates into CASSQRGWARVKTEAFF.

The J gene is TRBJ1-4, the V gene TRBV28; tentatively, D is TRBD1 (5 bases). The germline V and J ends were trimmed by 4 bases and 13 bases, with 10 bases remaining between them. Germline values: CDR1 MDHEN, CDR2 SYDVKM. This CDR3 comprises 11 residues. CDR3 bases: TGTGCCAGCAGTTCTATGAGGGGACTGTTTTTT. It translates to CASSSMRGLFF. The variable domain in full, with the rest retrieved from reference TRBV28 and TRBJ1-4, is DVKVTQSSRYLVKRTGEKVFLECVQDMDHENMFWYRQDPGLGLRLIYFSYDVKMKEKGDIPEGYSVSREKKERFSLILESASTNQTSMYLCASSSMRGLFFGSGTQLSVL.

The chain employs TRBV6-1 and TRBJ2-7; a weak D match, TRBD1 (6 bases). The V and J ends lost 6 bases and 2 bases respectively, with 17 bases between them. The germline V gene encodes CDR1 MNHNS and CDR2 SASEGT. This CDR3 comprises 15 residues. The CDR3 sequence: CASRKDRVSTYEQYF. Here the CDR3 DNA reads TGTGCCAGCAGGAAGGACAGAGTTTCAACCTACGAGCAGTACTTC.

The chain links TRBV28 to TRBJ1-1; D call uncertain. The CDR3 covers 14 residues. The germline V and J ends were trimmed by 7 bases and 11 bases, with 23 bases remaining between them. The germline V gene encodes CDR1 MDHEN and CDR2 SYDVKM. The CDR3 protein is CASTLRPDIGVAFF. The CDR3 coding sequence is TGTGCCAGCACCCTCCGTCCCGATATCGGAGTTGCTTTCTTT. Drawing the rest from reference TRBV28 and TRBJ1-1, the complete variable domain is DVKVTQSSRYLVKRTGEKVFLECVQDMDHENMFWYRQDPGLGLRLIYFSYDVKMKEKGDIPEGYSVSREKKERFSLILESASTNQTSMYLCASTLRPDIGVAFFGQGTRLTVV.